This TCR beta chain comes out of a study of PD-1 blockade in mismatch repair-deficient tumors. The wider study: Patients had approximately 12 mismatch repair-deficient cancer types, all previously treated and progressing. Study results and caveats: After pembrolizumab, tumor-resident clones rose rapidly, then generally contracted before radiologic responses.

Remarks on this clone: As yet, its antigen is unknown.

Generated by immunoSEQ multiplex PCR, the TCRdb table keeps only in-frame clones and is missing some. The sample lists about 23,000 clones, 83% occurring once. Germline CDR1 MNHNY, CDR2 SVGAGI (reference sequence). The CDR3 runs 13 residues. V shed 3 bases and J shed 3 bases, with 8 bases lying between them. V and J are TRBV6-6 and TRBJ1-2; no definite D call. The clonotype originates from an adult with mismatch repair-deficient cancer. The sequences come from peripheral blood, collected 12 weeks after starting pembrolizumab. Here the CDR3 reads CASSYLRDYGYTF. For the CDR3, the DNA is TGTGCCAGCAGTTATTTGAGGGACTATGGCTACACCTTC.